Listed below are T cell receptor beta chains from one sample, sequenced in a study of Graves' ophthalmopathy and Graves' hyperthyroidism. TCRdb re-derived calls from the multiplex PCR reads in MiXCR, one entry per CDR3 protein. This sample yields around 1,200,000 distinct CDR3 sequences, of which about 38% are seen a single time; 8.5% to 14% belongs to the top ten. The specimen sequenced was peripheral blood or thyroid tissue (not recorded which). The receptors here all came from an adult man with Graves' hyperthyroidism. Each CDR3 is given without its conserved first and last residue. The D gene is left open where the match is weak.

D: NA
V: TRBV6-5
CDR3: ASSYSTDIDYEQY

D: TRBD2
V: TRBV11-2
CDR3: ASKTRLAAQETQY

D: NA
V: TRBV7-9
CDR3: ASSLAASVSYEQY

D: NA
V: TRBV15
CDR3: ATSRVLGTVQETQY

D: NA
V: TRBV5-1
CDR3: ASSLAGKMGTEAF

D: NA
V: TRBV20-1
CDR3: SARGWQGTGELF

D: NA
V: TRBV29-1
CDR3: SVEVRLTGQTSHYEQY

D: TRBD2
V: TRBV11-2
CDR3: ASSPLGLAGEETQY

D: NA
V: TRBV7-3
CDR3: ASSIRLDGELF

D: NA
V: TRBV5-1
CDR3: ASSRDSSGNTIY

D: TRBD1
V: TRBV25-1
CDR3: ASSALGTGSIYEQY

D: TRBD2
V: TRBV7-6
CDR3: ASSLGGSGLNTGELF

D: TRBD2
V: TRBV20-1
CDR3: SASGDGSYEQY

D: NA
V: TRBV29-1
CDR3: SILTDATSYEQY

D: NA
V: TRBV7-2
CDR3: ASSLTGSGEKLF

D: NA
V: TRBV4-1
CDR3: ASSQPQAGDYEQY

D: NA
V: TRBV27
CDR3: ASSETDSPYEQY

D: NA
V: TRBV7-9
CDR3: ASSTGEADTEAF